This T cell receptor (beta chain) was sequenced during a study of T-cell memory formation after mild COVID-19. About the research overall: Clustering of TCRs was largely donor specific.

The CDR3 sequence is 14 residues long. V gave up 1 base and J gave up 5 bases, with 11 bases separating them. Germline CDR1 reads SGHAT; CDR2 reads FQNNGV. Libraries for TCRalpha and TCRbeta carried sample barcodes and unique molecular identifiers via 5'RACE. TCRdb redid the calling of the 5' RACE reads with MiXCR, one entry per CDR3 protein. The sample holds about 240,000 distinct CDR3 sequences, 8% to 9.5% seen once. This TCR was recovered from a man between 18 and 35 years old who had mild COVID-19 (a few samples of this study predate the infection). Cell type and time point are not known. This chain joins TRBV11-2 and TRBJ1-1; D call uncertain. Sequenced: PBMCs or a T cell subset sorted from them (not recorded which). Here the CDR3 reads CASSLARARTEAFF. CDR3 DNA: TGTGCCAGCAGCTTAGCAAGGGCGAGAACTGAAGCTTTCTTT.